A selection of T cell receptor beta chains follows, all from one sample in a study of T-cell reconstitution after alpha-beta-depleted transplantation in children. Each CDR3 protein gets one entry after TCRdb re-called the PCR reads with MiXCR. The sample contains hundreds of thousands of distinct CDR3 sequences, approximately 11% of which appear only once. The sequences come from PBMCs, collected before TCRalphabeta/CD19-depleted stem cell transplant. These receptors were collected from a child younger than two with acute myeloid leukemia, due to receive a stem cell transplant. Both conserved end residues are part of each CDR3. D genes are given only for firm matches. Part of the rows lack a size; the others show once, few, many or a class for expanded clones.

>.|TRBV25-1|.|TRBJ2-2
CASSGTWEWTGELFF
TGTGCCAGCAGTGGAACATGGGAGTGGACCGGGGAGCTGTTTTTT
>TRBD1|TRBV7-9|many|TRBJ1-6
CASSLVTGGPSPLHF
TGTGCCAGCAGCCTCGTGACAGGGGGCCCTTCACCCCTCCACTTT
>TRBD2|TRBV19|.|TRBJ2-2
CASSTGLPNTGELFF
TGTGCCAGTAGTACGGGACTACCGAACACCGGGGAGCTGTTTTTT
>TRBD2|TRBV4-1|many|TRBJ2-1
CASSTPSGSTNEQFF
TGCGCCAGCAGCACCCCTAGCGGGAGTACGAATGAGCAGTTCTTC
>.|TRBV12-2|.|TRBJ2-6
CASRLFGANVLTF
TGTGCAAGTCGCTTATTTGGGGCCAACGTCCTGACTTTC
>.|TRBV7-9|many|TRBJ2-1
CASSRVGAGGFWGFF
TGTGCCAGCAGCCGTGTCGGTGCTGGGGGCTTTTGGGGGTTCTTC
>TRBD1|TRBV5-1|many|TRBJ2-7
CATAGQGYEQYF
TGCGCCACGGCGGGACAGGGATACGAGCAGTACTTC
>TRBD1|TRBV5-1|many|TRBJ1-2
CASSLQGAEYGYTF
TGCGCCAGCAGCTTACAGGGGGCAGAATATGGCTACACCTTC
>TRBD1|TRBV6-2/TRBV6-3|many|TRBJ2-7
CASSDRGDEQYF
TGTGCCAGCAGCGACAGGGGGGACGAGCAGTACTTC
>TRBD2|TRBV4-1|many|TRBJ2-3
CASSQDPSGSNTQYF
TGCGCCAGCAGCCAAGATCCAAGCGGGAGTAATACGCAGTATTTT
>TRBD1|TRBV7-8|few|TRBJ2-2
CASSRGTVYTGELFF
TGTGCCAGCAGCCGTGGGACAGTTTACACCGGGGAGCTGTTTTTT
>TRBD2|TRBV11-3|many|TRBJ2-1
CASNYGTGLAGVSSYNEQFF
TGTGCCAGCAACTATGGGACAGGACTAGCGGGAGTATCGTCCTACAATGAGCAGTTCTTC
>TRBD1|TRBV20-1|many|TRBJ1-1
CSASRQGMNTEAFF
TGCAGTGCTTCAAGACAGGGGATGAACACTGAAGCTTTCTTT
>TRBD1|TRBV9|many|TRBJ1-2
CASSVDGTGISGYTF
TGTGCCAGCAGCGTAGACGGGACAGGAATATCTGGCTACACCTTC
>.|TRBV29-1|few|TRBJ2-1
CSVETENEQFF
TGCAGCGTTGAGACGGAGAATGAGCAGTTCTTC
>.|TRBV7-3|many|TRBJ2-5
CASSLTRLETQYF
TGTGCCAGCAGCTTAACCCGGCTGGAGACCCAGTACTTC
>TRBD2|TRBV4-1|many|TRBJ2-4
CASSQGTLAGKNIQYF
TGCGCCAGCAGCCAAGGTACCTTAGCGGGTAAAAACATTCAGTACTTC
>TRBD2|TRBV3-1|many|TRBJ2-7
CASSQGAGVNEQYF
TGTGCCAGCAGCCAAGGGGCGGGAGTCAACGAGCAGTACTTC
>TRBD2|TRBV7-2|many|TRBJ2-1
CASSFSGSSYNEQFF
TGTGCCAGCAGCTTTAGCGGGAGCTCCTACAATGAGCAGTTCTTC
>.|TRBV20-1|many|TRBJ2-7
CSAGTPSSYEQYF
TGCAGTGCCGGGACACCGAGCTCCTACGAGCAGTACTTC
>TRBD2|TRBV12-3/TRBV12-4|many|TRBJ2-5
CASSELAGGETQYF
TGTGCCAGCAGTGAACTAGCGGGAGGTGAGACCCAGTACTTC
>TRBD1|TRBV11-3|many|TRBJ2-7
CASSLSPLWRQGVAYEQYF
TGTGCCAGCAGCTTAAGTCCACTCTGGCGACAGGGGGTAGCCTACGAGCAGTACTTC
>TRBD1|TRBV28|.|TRBJ2-7
CASGTDYEQYF
TGTGCCAGCGGGACAGATTACGAGCAGTACTTC
>.|TRBV7-2|many|TRBJ2-3
CASGRFADTQYF
TGTGCCAGTGGCCGTTTTGCAGATACGCAGTATTTT
>.|TRBV13|many|TRBJ1-6
CASSFFTGNSPLHF
TGTGCCAGCAGTTTTTTCACGGGGAATTCACCCCTCCACTTT
>.|TRBV6-4|many|TRBJ1-1
CASSGREIAFF
TGTGCCAGCAGTGGCAGGGAAATAGCTTTCTTT
>TRBD2|TRBV5-1|many|TRBJ2-7
CASSHTSGSTYEQYF
TGCGCCAGCAGCCATACTAGCGGATCCACCTACGAGCAGTACTTC
>.|TRBV20-1|many|TRBJ2-2
CSARELGREETGELFF
TGCAGTGCTAGAGAATTGGGCAGGGAGGAGACCGGGGAGCTGTTTTTT
>TRBD2|TRBV5-1|many|TRBJ2-3
CASSFGGAADTQYF
TGCGCCAGCAGCTTCGGGGGGGCCGCAGATACGCAGTATTTT
>TRBD2|TRBV6-1|many|TRBJ2-7
CASSEALLAGAYEQYF
TGTGCCAGCAGTGAAGCGTTACTAGCGGGGGCCTACGAGCAGTACTTC
>.|TRBV20-1|many|TRBJ2-2
CSARGLFLAGELFF
TGCAGTGCTAGAGGGCTATTCCTCGCCGGGGAGCTGTTTTTT
>TRBD2|TRBV20-1|many|TRBJ2-2
CSARDLGRLAGELNTGELFF
TGCAGTGCTAGAGATCTTGGTCGGCTAGCGGGGGAGTTGAACACCGGGGAGCTGTTTTTT
>.|TRBV5-1|many|TRBJ2-5
CASSGAGTQYF
TGCGCCAGCAGCGGGGCGGGGACCCAGTACTTC
>TRBD2|TRBV20-1|many|TRBJ2-3
CSARASGTDTQYF
TGCAGTGCTAGGGCTAGCGGGACAGATACGCAGTATTTT
>TRBD2|TRBV10-3|many|TRBJ2-1
CAISGAGDPLGDEQFF
TGTGCCATCAGTGGGGCGGGGGACCCCTTGGGTGATGAGCAGTTCTTC
>TRBD1|TRBV20-1|many|TRBJ2-4
CSAIRTGGTKNIQYF
TGCAGTGCTATAAGGACAGGGGGGACCAAAAACATTCAGTACTTC
>.|TRBV5-1|many|TRBJ1-2
CASSFGQTGGYTF
TGCGCCAGCAGCTTTGGACAAACGGGTGGCTACACCTTC
>TRBD1|TRBV5-1|.|TRBJ1-5
CASSAGTGNSNQPQHF
TGCGCCAGCAGCGCCGGGACAGGGAATAGCAATCAGCCCCAGCATTTT
>.|TRBV5-1|many|TRBJ2-7
CASSLGGSLGEQYF
TGCGCCAGCAGCTTGGGTGGCAGCCTGGGGGAGCAGTACTTC
>.|TRBV28|many|TRBJ2-7
CASNLSGSYEQYF
TGTGCCAGCAATTTATCAGGGAGCTACGAGCAGTACTTC
>.|TRBV15|many|TRBJ1-1
CATSRGRMVPNTEAFF
TGTGCCACCAGCAGAGGTCGAATGGTCCCGAACACTGAAGCTTTCTTT
>.|TRBV2|many|TRBJ2-5
CASSLLRGLMGETQYF
TGTGCCAGCAGTCTTCTCCGGGGTCTTATGGGAGAGACCCAGTACTTC
>.|TRBV7-8|many|TRBJ2-5
CASSENRGQETQYF
TGTGCCAGCAGCGAAAACCGGGGACAAGAGACCCAGTACTTC